Included here is one T cell receptor (beta chain) sequence, with context. The antigen it binds to is not known. No quality values exist for individual bases; no much larger clone is one base distant. The library came from the immunoSEQ multiplex PCR assay. The multiplex PCR relied on a mix of 60 forward primers for TCR Vbeta segments and 13 reverse primers for TCR Jbeta segments. Amplification of the CDR3 region of rearranged TCR beta genes was performed with a multiplex PCR assay on genomic DNA. On the Illumina HiSeq System, the amplified TCR beta libraries were sequenced as 87-base-pair reads. In the original analysis: A later analysis tallied 80 million to 95 million unique TCR beta chains across the 610 or so repertoires, and around 10 million of those chains were shared by two or more donors. A nearest-neighbor algorithm error-corrected the raw reads and collapsed the reads into unique sequences, merging closely related sequences to remove PCR and sequencing errors. To assign V, D and J gene segments, CDR3 sequences were aligned to IMGT reference sequences. For a sequence to be retained, at least a six-nucleotide match to both a V gene segment and a J gene segment was required. Rearrangements were classified as productive when the CDR3 lacked stop codons and remained in frame with V and J, and all other rearrangements were classified as non-productive. CDR3 was defined according to IMGT convention as the region running from the second conserved V-encoded cysteine to the conserved J-encoded phenylalanine. In an earlier analysis of more than 550 of the donors, sequences lacking an unambiguous match to a single V gene segment were excluded. In an earlier analysis of approximately 590 of the donors, V segments were called functional above 56.7% productive rearrangements and were called segregating when the between-donor standard deviation exceeded 5%. A statistical classification framework was developed to diagnose cytomegalovirus status using the catalog of TCR beta chain sequences. V and J gene assignment, in a later analysis, came from comparing TCR nucleotide sequences with IMGT/GENE-DB human TR gene sequences. In a later analysis, CDR3 sequences and most-parsimonious VDJ recombination scenarios were assigned using the TCRdist pipeline. In a later analysis, each TCR beta chain was defined by its CDR3 amino acid sequence together with its V-gene family, and reads without a unique V-gene family were excluded. In a later analysis, some 600 highly shared, low-generation-probability nucleotide sequences were removed to address suspected cross-contamination and a sequencing artifact. A later analysis calculated a clonal expansion index for each public chain from normalized within-repertoire ranks of inferred template counts. Generation probabilities in a later analysis came from a VDJ recombination model fitted to out-of-frame rearrangements, and those results were checked against IGoR. In a later analysis, TCR-TCR, TCR-HLA and TCR-CMV co-occurrence was scored with hypergeometric tests, and a repertoire-size bias correction was applied to TCR pairs. A later analysis estimated false discovery rates by permuting HLA or CMV assignments 20 times. In a later analysis, co-occurring TCRs were grouped with DBSCAN, and TCRdist sequence similarity was added when clustering was performed within HLA-allele-positive subsets. Repertoires with fewer than 30,000 or more than 120,000 public chains, plus five repertoires with anomalous nucleotide sharing, were excluded from co-occurrence clustering. Imported from immuneACCESS, the table was reduced by TCRdb to in-frame sequences with V and J called. These copies leave out some clones; in studies compared against another copy, an unresolved V gene accounts for under half, and the cause of the remainder is not known. The V and J calls and clone size come from that table; D and trimming were worked out from the DNA. Within this sample are some 190,000 clones, with about four fifths of them counted one time only. The ten most abundant clones make up 1.5% to 2% of the sample.

Trimming costs V 5 bases and J 0 bases, and their ends lie 22 bases apart. CDR1 MDHEN and CDR2 SYDVKM were looked up in the germline V gene. The CDR3 starts with the cysteine, ends with the phenylalanine, and has 18 residues. Only the CDR3 portion is preserved as DNA: 54 bases, with reading frame beginning at the first base. The data derive from a study of cytomegalovirus exposure and HLA in healthy donors (TCRdb year 2017). Study-level background: According to an earlier analysis of 587 of the donors, 200 million or so T cells yielded 95 million to 140 million unique TCR beta sequences and 276 Gb of sequence data. An early release covering approximately 600 HLA-typed donors comprised roughly 300 gigabases of sequencing data and around 85 million unique TCR sequences. The genetic ancestry cluster associated with self-reported Caucasian donors included about four fifths of the roughly 390 genotyped donors. The aim of the study was to test whether cataloging public T cell receptors could identify signatures of past pathogen exposure. The study profiled the T cell repertoires of fewer than 850 subjects by immunosequencing and related them to cytomegalovirus serostatus. In addition to the first cohort of approximately 650 subjects, a separate validation cohort of over 90 different subjects was used. The study combined high-throughput TCR immunosequencing, statistical association of individual TCRs with disease status, and machine learning to predict cytomegalovirus infection status. To study patterns of TCR occurrence, a later analysis re-analyzed previously published TCR beta repertoires from around 660 donors and added high-resolution HLA genotyping. Rather than using new phenotypic data, the later analysis identified candidate immune exposures from TCR beta sequences and from how often those sequences occurred across donors. To decide whether each TCR beta V gene segment behaved as functional or pseudogenic, an earlier analysis of some 600 of the donors relied on high-throughput TCR beta sequencing. Donor age, sex, ethnicity and CMV serostatus were compiled together with the repertoire data. A later genetic analysis took genome-wide SNP genotypes for about 65% of the roughly 670 donors and used that subset as a discovery cohort. Every repertoire in the discovery cohort had been generated on one and the same sequencing platform. HLA typing covered class I and class II loci at four-digit resolution. Typing coverage varied by locus: roughly 620-640 donors for A, B, C, DRB1 and DQB1; roughly 510 for DQA1; 606 for DPA1; 450 to 480 for DPB1. Because of strong linkage in the cohort, roughly five DR-DQ haplotypes were treated as single units for association and clustering. Among about 400 genotyped donors of the cohort, an average of around 220,000 unique TCR beta nucleotide sequences was sequenced per donor, of which roughly 17% were non-productive.

What the study reported, not specific to this receptor: When HLA alleles, especially DR and DQ, strongly co-occurred, attributing TCR associations to individual alleles was difficult. A later analysis found that most CMV-associated TCR beta chains appeared HLA-restricted, with HLA associations seemingly driven largely by CMV exposure. Roughly 15 rarely observed V segments, including chromosome 9 orphons, were excluded from the earlier analysis of 550 to 700 of the donors because counts were too low. According to a later analysis, TCR association rates differed among HLA loci, with DRB1 alleles showing the most associated TCRs and HLA-C alleles showing the fewest. A later genetic analysis reported fewer N-insertions in productive TCRs among donors in an Asian-associated ancestry cluster than the roughly 700-donor mean. The classifier was reported to diagnose cytomegalovirus status with high specificity and sensitivity in both the original and validation cohorts. While some public TCRs were present in many individuals, most TCR sequences turned up only very rarely across donors. Linkage disequilibrium might explain the correlated functional status among segregating V segments, but an unknown experimental factor could not be ruled out. In vitro tests confirmed that a few of the cytomegalovirus-associated TCR beta chains recognize cytomegalovirus antigens. V-gene and J-gene trimming of TCR beta chains was associated with a missense DCLRE1C variant in a later genetic analysis, and the association was replicated in an independent cohort. In this cohort, only TCR beta chains were sequenced, and detectable features were limited by the absence of alpha or paired-chain data. Immune exposure information for the cohort was limited to CMV serostatus. Because HLA typing was unavailable for some donors at each locus, only the typed subset was used in association tests. Compared with equally common non-associated chains, HLA-associated TCR beta chains in a later analysis were more clonally expanded and had lower generation probabilities. Because the 87-base-pair reads could not distinguish some IMGT-functional V segments, including TRBV6-2 and TRBV6-3, those segments were excluded. According to the authors, the approach could potentially be generalized to other disease states and immunological phenotypes. Presence/absence analyses assumed roughly uniform sequencing depth across donors, an assumption that may not hold. At a false discovery rate of 0.05, a later analysis linked 16,000 or so TCR beta sequences to specific HLA alleles. In the study, approximately 160 TCR beta chains were listed as associated with cytomegalovirus. Several of the top co-occurrence clusters appeared to be linked to parvovirus B19, influenza, CMV and Epstein-Barr virus, according to a later analysis. In an earlier analysis of under 600 of the donors, most TCR beta V segments were observed in productive rearrangements about 87% or about 30% of the time, broadly matching IMGT annotations. A further reported finding was that TCR beta sequences accurately predicted the HLA-A and HLA-B alleles for most subjects in the first cohort. A cluster of highly shared sequence variants was judged likely to represent a technical artifact of the sequencing pipeline.

The cohort comprised around 700 healthy bone marrow donors. Cohort members were all nominally healthy when sampled, although unrecorded immune exposures were likely present. The donor was CMV seronegative and belonged to the group of approximately 320 seronegative cohort members. A peripheral blood sample was collected from each donor, and TCR beta sequencing was performed on peripheral blood mononuclear cells. Genomic DNA extraction from the blood cell samples was performed with the Qiagen DNeasy Blood Extraction Kit. This chain joins TRBV28 to TRBJ1-1, and perhaps TRBD1 as D gene, on 5 matching bases. Sequencing was performed on PBMCs. The sequence derives from a woman in her forties or fifties in good health and CMV-seronegative. The CDR3 reads as follows: CASSPATGSRDLNTEAFF. The nucleotide sequence is TGTGCCAGCAGTCCAGCGACGGGGAGCAGGGACTTGAACACTGAAGCTTTCTTT.